This T cell receptor (beta chain) was sequenced for a study of T cells in Graves' hyperthyroidism and ophthalmopathy. Study summary: The blood sample was taken at first diagnosis, before treatment began.

A remark on this clonotype: Its antigen is unknown.

Amplification yielded TCR beta CDR3 regions, with RNA transcripts as the source. Initially, a first-round RT-PCR of the TCR CDR3 employed the HTBI primer set. Using its own MiXCR run on the multiplex PCR reads, TCRdb lists one record per CDR3 protein. The profile covers under 750,000 distinct CDR3 sequences, with 18% appearing a single time and around 15% taken by the ten largest. Clinicians diagnosed patients from clinical symptoms, serum thyroxine and TRAb, thyroid ultrasound and orbital computed tomography. Findings and caveats of the study: Ophthalmopathy was told apart from stable hyperthyroidism by a 13 V-J model.

This clonotype was sampled from a woman between 45 and 60 years old with Graves' hyperthyroidism that later progressed to Graves' ophthalmopathy. Material for sequencing was blood.

The CDR3 is CASNFLREMSQPQHF. The CDR3 DNA follows: TGTGCCAGCAATTTTCTCCGTGAAATGAGTCAGCCCCAGCATTTT. The chain couples TRBV6-2 or TRBV6-3 to TRBJ1-5; D unresolved. CDR3 size: 15 residues. V was clipped by 7 bases and J by 6 bases, with 19 bases between them. In germline, CDR1 is MNHEY, CDR2 SVGEGT.